The T cell receptor beta chain described here comes from a study of blood T cells in healthy people across ages. Study-wide points: The study lacked donor CMV status, which possibly confounded expanded clonotype changes. Diversity was higher, and naive CD4+ cells more numerous, in long-lived donors than in aged donors. Naive T cell percentage and TCR beta diversity correlated strongly. Leaving the PBMCs unsorted stopped any conclusive comparison of naive versus antigen-experienced cells.

Germline V lookup: CDR1 MNHEY, CDR2 SVGAGI. This CDR3 is built from 14 residues. Trimming shortened V by 5 bases and J by 2 bases, and 12 bases separated the two germline ends. The sample holds a few counts of this clonotype. Its target is unknown. Next came a second PCR, run for 7 to 11 cycles, which used a sample-barcoded 5' primer along with a J-beta primer mix. TCRdb analysed the 5' RACE reads with MiXCR anew, one entry per CDR3 protein. The profile shows 650,000 to 700,000 distinct CDR3 sequences, 32% of them singletons. Input material: blood. This receptor was obtained from a woman aged 80 or over in good health. The chain employs TRBV6-5 and TRBJ1-2; D call uncertain. The CDR3 DNA sequence: TGTGCCAGCAGTCTCCTTCCAGTGAACTATGGCTACACCTTC. Encoded protein: CASSLLPVNYGYTF.